Shown below are 8 T cell receptor beta chains from a single sample sequenced in a study of T-cell reconstitution after alpha-beta-depleted transplantation in children (TCRdb year 2016). Libraries were constructed by PCR. Data came from an Illumina HiSeq 2500. To normalize quantification of the TCRbeta repertoire, the TCR libraries were built with molecular barcoding that relied on unique molecular identifiers. The public reads were reanalyzed by TCRdb: fastp trimming at Q25, MiXCR alignment, in-frame beta chains only. Every CDR3 protein is listed once, alongside the most common genes and DNA of its rows. The sample data list about 230,000 distinct CDR3 sequences, and over 9.5% of these were observed just once. The leading ten clones occupy about 5.4% of the sample. The sequencing here drew on PBMCs from the stem cell graft donor, taken from the stem cell graft. The source of these receptors is a human donor who donated a stem cell graft to a child with SCID.

This clonotype was picked up many times. The chain combines TRBV4-1 with TRBJ1-5; TRBD1 aligns across 12 bases. The trim removed 0 bases at V and 6 bases at J, leaving 3 bases unmatched. The CDR3 has 16 residues. Germline V gene sequence: CDR1 MGHRA, CDR2 YSYEKL. The chain's CDR3 is CASSQDGTGGVQPQHF. The DNA of the CDR3 is TGCGCCAGCAGCCAAGATGGGACAGGGGGCGTTCAGCCCCAGCATTTT.

This clonotype has ten or more counts. V gene TRBV6-2 or TRBV6-3 combines with J gene TRBJ1-1, with 7 bases aligning to TRBD1. Germline V gene data show CDR1 as MNHEY and CDR2 as SVGEGT. V gave up 4 bases and J gave up 4 bases; unmatched junction bases: 6. The CDR3 spans 14 residues. The CDR3 DNA sequence: TGTGCCAGCAGTTTGGGACAGCAGGGCACTGAAGCTTTCTTT. It yields the protein CASSLGQQGTEAFF.

This clonotype was seen ten or more times. The J gene is TRBJ1-2, the V gene TRBV4-2; 8 nucleotides line up with TRBD1. J was trimmed by 3 bases and V by 5 bases; bases with no gene match: 14. CDR1 and CDR2 from the germline V gene are LGHNA and YNFKEQ. This CDR3 comprises 17 residues. In nucleotides, the CDR3 is TGTGCCAGCAGCGATCTGACAGGGGCAGTGCGCGACTATGGCTACACCTTC. Translated: CASSDLTGAVRDYGYTF.

With respect to this clonotype: This may come from a read error, since a much larger clone is one base off. The limits of the CDR3 on the DNA are not certain, so only TCRdb's listed CDR3 is given. The rearrangement joins TRBV5-1 to TRBJ2-5; TRBD1, the table's D call, was not compared with the DNA. Germline CDR1 and CDR2: SGHRS and YFSETQ. The CDR3 is 16 amino acids long, termini counted. This CDR3 is CASSFGRGSYQETQSF.

This clonotype was counted at least ten times. As DNA, the CDR3 is TGTGCCAGCAGTAGTAGTACTGAAGCTTTCTTT. This sequence encodes CASSSSTEAFF. This chain joins TRBV12-3 or TRBV12-4 and TRBJ1-1; unclear D gene. CDR3 size: 11 residues. Deletions cut 5 bases from V and 5 bases from J, with 6 bases between.

This clonotype was seen repeatedly, ten times or more. This sequence joins TRBV10-3 and TRBJ1-6, with 7 bases identical to TRBD1. CDR1 and CDR2 (germline): ENHRY, SYGVKD. The CDR3 sequence is 14 residues long. The junction had 5 bases not matched to a gene; V was cut back by 5 bases and J by 7 bases. CDR3 DNA: TGTGCCATCAGTTCCGGGACAGTCAATTCACCCCTCCACTTT. The encoded protein is CAISSGTVNSPLHF.

The sample holds many counts of this clonotype. The rearrangement joins TRBV20-1 to TRBJ1-2; no firm D call. Germline assignment: CDR1 DFQATT and CDR2 SNEGSKA (reference sequence). This CDR3 region has 14 residues. Trimming cost V 1 base and J 4 bases, with 13 bases left between them. The CDR3 sequence: CSARAEGSSYGYTF. CDR3 nucleotide sequence: TGCAGTGCTAGAGCGGAAGGGTCTTCCTATGGCTACACCTTC.

The table lists this clonotype with many counts. V is TRBV5-1 and J is TRBJ2-1; possibly TRBD1 or TRBD2 for D (5 bases each). The CDR3 is 15 amino acids. V was pared by 0 bases and J by 2 bases, with 9 bases between. CDR1 and CDR2 from the germline V gene are SGHRS and YFSETQ. CDR3 amino acids: CASSLEGTPYNEQFF. The CDR3 region has the DNA TGCGCCAGCAGCTTGGAGGGGACCCCCTACAATGAGCAGTTCTTC.